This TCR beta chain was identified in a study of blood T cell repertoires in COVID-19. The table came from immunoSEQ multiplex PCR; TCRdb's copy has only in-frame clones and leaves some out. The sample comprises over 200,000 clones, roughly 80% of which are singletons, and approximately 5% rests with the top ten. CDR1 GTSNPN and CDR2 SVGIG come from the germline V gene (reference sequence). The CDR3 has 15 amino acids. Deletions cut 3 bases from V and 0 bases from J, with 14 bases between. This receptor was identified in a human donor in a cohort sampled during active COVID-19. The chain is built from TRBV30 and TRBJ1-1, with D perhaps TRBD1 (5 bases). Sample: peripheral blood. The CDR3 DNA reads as TGTGCCTGGAGGAGAGGAGGGACTGTGAACACTGAAGCTTTCTTT. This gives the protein CAWRRGGTVNTEAFF.